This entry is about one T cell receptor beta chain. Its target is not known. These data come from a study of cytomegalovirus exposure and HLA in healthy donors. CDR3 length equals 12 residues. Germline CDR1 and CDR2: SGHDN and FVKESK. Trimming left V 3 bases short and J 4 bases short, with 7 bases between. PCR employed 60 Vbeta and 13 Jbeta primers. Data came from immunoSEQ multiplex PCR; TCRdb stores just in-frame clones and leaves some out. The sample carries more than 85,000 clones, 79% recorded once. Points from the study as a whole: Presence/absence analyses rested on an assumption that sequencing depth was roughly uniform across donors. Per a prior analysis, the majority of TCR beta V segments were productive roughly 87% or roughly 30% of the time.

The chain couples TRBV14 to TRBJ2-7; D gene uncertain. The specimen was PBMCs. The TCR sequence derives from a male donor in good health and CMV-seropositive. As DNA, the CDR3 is TGTGCCAGCAGCCAGACAAGTTACGAGCAGTACTTC. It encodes CASSQTSYEQYF. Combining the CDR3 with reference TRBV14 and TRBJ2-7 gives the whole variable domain EAGVTQFPSHSVIEKGQTVTLRCDPISGHDNLYWYRRVMGKEIKFLLHFVKESKQDESGMPNNRFLAERTGGTYSTLKVQPAELEDSGVYFCASSQTSYEQYFGPGTRLTVT.